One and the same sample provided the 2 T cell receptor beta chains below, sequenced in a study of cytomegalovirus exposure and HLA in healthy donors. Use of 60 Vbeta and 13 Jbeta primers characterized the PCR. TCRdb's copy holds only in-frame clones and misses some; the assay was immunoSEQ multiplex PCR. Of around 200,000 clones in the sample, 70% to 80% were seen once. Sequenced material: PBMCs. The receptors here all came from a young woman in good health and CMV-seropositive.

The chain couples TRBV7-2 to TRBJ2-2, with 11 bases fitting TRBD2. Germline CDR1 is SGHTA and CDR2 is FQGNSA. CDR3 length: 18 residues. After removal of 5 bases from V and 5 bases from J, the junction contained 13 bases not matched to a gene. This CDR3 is CASSLRVSGRAGTGELFF. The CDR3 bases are TGTGCCAGCAGCCTCAGGGTTAGCGGGAGGGCCGGTACCGGGGAGCTGTTTTTT.

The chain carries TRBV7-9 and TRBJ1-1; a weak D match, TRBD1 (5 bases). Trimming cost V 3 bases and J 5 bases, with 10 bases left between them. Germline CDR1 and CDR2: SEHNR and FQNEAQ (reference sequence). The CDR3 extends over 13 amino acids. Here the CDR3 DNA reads TGTGCCAGCAGCTTGGAGGGGCGAACTGAAGCTTTCTTT. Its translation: CASSLEGRTEAFF.